Listed below are T cell receptor beta chains from one sample, sequenced in a study of cytomegalovirus exposure and HLA in healthy donors. Using immunoSEQ multiplex PCR, the repertoire was profiled, and TCRdb retains in-frame clones only, with some absent. This sample has about 160,000 clones, with 85% to 90% found just once. Sequenced input: PBMCs. All receptors derive from a young man in good health and CMV-seronegative. The CDR3 runs from the conserved cysteine through the conserved F or W. The D gene is left open where the match is weak.

cdr3_length,d_call,v_call,j_call,cdr3_aa
17,TRBD1,TRBV5-4,TRBJ1-4,CASSLGAVGTGNEKLFF
15,-,TRBV2,TRBJ1-6,CASSRARVGNSPLHF
15,-,TRBV5-1,TRBJ2-2,CASSLESLRTGELFF
15,TRBD1,TRBV5-6,TRBJ1-5,CASSLTTGGNQPQHF
15,TRBD1,TRBV27,TRBJ2-1,CASRRRTGVNNEQFF
12,-,TRBV7-2,TRBJ1-2,CASGALRYGYTF
16,TRBD2,TRBV27,TRBJ2-1,CASSPPGPGGPDEQFF
11,-,TRBV10-3,TRBJ2-7,CATSWADEQYF
13,-,TRBV7-9,TRBJ2-7,CASSSGREYEQYF
11,TRBD1,TRBV27,TRBJ1-1,CASSWGQEAFF